Each of the 11 T cell receptor beta chains below was sequenced from the same sample in a study of blood T cell repertoires in COVID-19. Clones were sequenced by immunoSEQ multiplex PCR, and TCRdb holds only the in-frame ones, with some missing. The table lists about 62,000 clones, more than 75% of them singletons, with around 3.6% in the top ten. The sample was peripheral blood. These receptors were obtained from a human donor in a cohort sampled during active COVID-19.

This chain connects TRBV28 to TRBJ1-3; TRBD1 matches 7 bases. CDR3 length equals 13 residues. Trimming took 5 bases from V and 8 from J; bases not matched to a gene: 6. The V gene's germline CDR1 is MDHEN and CDR2 SYDVKM. The CDR3 DNA sequence: TGTGCCAGCAGTACGACAGGGAGACACACCATATATTTT. Translating it yields CASSTTGRHTIYF. The variable domain in full, with the rest retrieved from reference TRBV28 and TRBJ1-3, is DVKVTQSSRYLVKRTGEKVFLECVQDMDHENMFWYRQDPGLGLRLIYFSYDVKMKEKGDIPEGYSVSREKKERFSLILESASTNQTSMYLCASSTTGRHTIYFGEGSWLTVV.

This clone has just one count. The chain couples TRBV27 to TRBJ2-6; TRBD1 agrees at 7 bases. Germline V gene sequence: CDR1 MNHEY, CDR2 SMNVEV (reference sequence). The V segment lost 5 bases and the J segment 0 bases; nucleotides outside the gene matches: 7. This CDR3 contains 17 residues. The CDR3, as DNA: TGTGCCAGCAGTGAGACAGGGTATAACTCTGGGGCCAACGTCCTGACTTTC. Residues: CASSETGYNSGANVLTF.

The CDR3: CASSLWTGVSYEQYF. The CDR3 region has the DNA TGTGCCAGCAGCCTGTGGACAGGGGTTTCCTACGAGCAGTACTTC. The chain links TRBV11-2 to TRBJ2-7; 9 bases agree with TRBD1. Trimming took 5 bases from V and 1 from J; bases not matched to a gene: 6. The CDR3 covers 15 residues. Germline V gene sequence: CDR1 SGHAT, CDR2 FQNNGV.

The rearrangement joins TRBV18 to TRBJ2-1; TRBD1 agrees at 7 bases. Germline V lookup: CDR1 KGHSH, CDR2 LQKENI. V was pared by 4 bases and J by 6 bases, with 6 bases of the junction left unmatched. This CDR3 comprises 14 residues. The CDR3 coding sequence is TGTGCCAGCTCACGGGACAGTGGGTCCAATGAGCAGTTCTTC. It codes for CASSRDSGSNEQFF.

This chain connects TRBV19 to TRBJ2-7; TRBD2 agrees at 7 bases. Looked up from germline, CDR1 is LNHDA and CDR2 is SQIVND (reference sequence). V lost 7 bases and J lost 5; bases outside the gene matches: 17. This CDR3 has 16 residues. The CDR3 bases are TGTGCCAGTACCCCTAGGGAAGCGGGGAGGGAAGACGAGCAGTACTTC. This gives the protein CASTPREAGREDEQYF.

The chain is built from TRBV6-1 and TRBJ1-3, with unresolved D. In germline, CDR1 is MNHNS, CDR2 SASEGT. The V end lost 3 bases, the J end lost 2 bases, and 20 bases lay between the germline ends. The CDR3 extends over 18 amino acids. The DNA of the CDR3 is TGTGCCAGCAGTGATTTTTCATTGGGCACAGTGACTGGAAACACCATATATTTT. This encodes CASSDFSLGTVTGNTIYF.

The chain combines TRBV6-5 with TRBJ1-2; D perhaps matches TRBD1 (6 bases). This CDR3 comprises 13 residues. CDR1 is MNHEY, CDR2 SVGAGI, per germline. The V end lost 6 bases, the J end lost 2 bases, and 10 bases lay between the germline ends. The CDR3 protein is CASSLTGNYGYTF. The CDR3 DNA sequence: TGTGCCAGCAGCCTCACAGGGAACTATGGCTACACCTTC.

This rearrangement joins TRBV28 to TRBJ1-5; D might be TRBD1 (5 bases). Germline V lookup: CDR1 MDHEN, CDR2 SYDVKM. With 6 bases removed from V and 10 bases from J, the gap between germline ends came to 10 bases. The CDR3 spans 11 residues. The CDR3 region is CASSAGRPQHF. CDR3 nucleotide sequence: TGTGCCAGCAGCGCGGGACGCCCCCAGCATTTT.

The chain has TRBV5-4 and TRBJ2-7; 11 bases map to TRBD2. Germline CDR1 SGHNT, CDR2 YYREEE (reference sequence). This CDR3 is built from 15 residues. V dropped 5 bases and J dropped 1; count of bases not matched to a gene: 5. The CDR3 bases are TGTGCCAGCAGGTCCGGGACTAGCGGATCCTACGAGCAGTACTTC. It specifies CASRSGTSGSYEQYF.

J is TRBJ1-6 and V is TRBV6-6, with D possibly being TRBD1 (6 bases). Germline V CDR1 and CDR2: MNHNY, SVGAGI (reference sequence). V lost 6 bases, J lost 0 bases, and 12 bases lay in between. The CDR3 has 16 residues. CDR3 region: CASRPDRSSYNSPLHF. The CDR3 DNA reads as TGTGCCAGCAGACCCGACAGGAGCTCCTATAATTCACCCCTCCACTTT.

The chain uses TRBV29-1 and TRBJ1-2; no reliable D call. The CDR3 consists of 12 residues. Germline V gene data show CDR1 as SQVTM and CDR2 as ANQGSEA. V lost 3 bases to trimming and J lost 6 bases, with 11 bases between them. The CDR3 DNA follows: TGCAGCGTTGAGGCACAGACCGATGGCTACACCTTC. The encoded protein is CSVEAQTDGYTF.